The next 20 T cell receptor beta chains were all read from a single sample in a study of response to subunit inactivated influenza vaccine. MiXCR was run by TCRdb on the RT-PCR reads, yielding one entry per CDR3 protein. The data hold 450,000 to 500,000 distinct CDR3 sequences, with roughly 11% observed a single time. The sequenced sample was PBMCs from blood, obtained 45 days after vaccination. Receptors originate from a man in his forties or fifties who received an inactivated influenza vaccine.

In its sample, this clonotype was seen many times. The CDR3 nucleotides read TGTGCCAGCAGCTTAGCTTCCGACTCCTACGAGCAGTACTTC. It specifies CASSLASDSYEQYF. This chain connects TRBV7-9 to TRBJ2-7; D gene unclear. CDR3 length equals 14 residues. Deletions cut 0 bases from V and 0 bases from J, with 6 bases between. CDR1 is SEHNR and CDR2 is FQNEAQ in the germline V gene (reference sequence).

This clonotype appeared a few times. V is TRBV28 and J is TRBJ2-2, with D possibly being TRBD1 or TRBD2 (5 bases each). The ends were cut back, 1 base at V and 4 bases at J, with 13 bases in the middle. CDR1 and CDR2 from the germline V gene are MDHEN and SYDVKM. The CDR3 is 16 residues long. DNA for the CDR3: TGTGCCAGCAGTTTATCTTCGAGGGACCTCACCGGGGAGCTGTTTTTT. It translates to CASSLSSRDLTGELFF. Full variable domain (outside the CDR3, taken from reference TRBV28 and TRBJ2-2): DVKVTQSSRYLVKRTGEKVFLECVQDMDHENMFWYRQDPGLGLRLIYFSYDVKMKEKGDIPEGYSVSREKKERFSLILESASTNQTSMYLCASSLSSRDLTGELFFGEGSRLTVL.

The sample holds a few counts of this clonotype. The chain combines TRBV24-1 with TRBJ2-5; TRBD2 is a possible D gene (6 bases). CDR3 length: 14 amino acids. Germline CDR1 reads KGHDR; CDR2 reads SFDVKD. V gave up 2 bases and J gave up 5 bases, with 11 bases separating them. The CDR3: CATSDSGGRETQYF. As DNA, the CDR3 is TGTGCCACCAGTGATTCCGGAGGGAGGGAGACCCAGTACTTC.

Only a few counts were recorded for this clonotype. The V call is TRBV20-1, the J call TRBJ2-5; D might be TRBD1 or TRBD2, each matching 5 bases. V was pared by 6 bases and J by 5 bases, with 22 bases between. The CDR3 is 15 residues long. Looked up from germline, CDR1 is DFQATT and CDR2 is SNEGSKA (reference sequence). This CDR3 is CSAPVGTLRGETQYF. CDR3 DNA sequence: TGCAGTGCCCCGGTCGGGACCCTTAGGGGTGAGACCCAGTACTTC.

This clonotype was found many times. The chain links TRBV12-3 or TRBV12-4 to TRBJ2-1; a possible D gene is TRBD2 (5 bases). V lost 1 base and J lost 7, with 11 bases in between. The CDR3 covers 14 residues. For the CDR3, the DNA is TGTGCCAGCAGTTTAGTCCTAGCTCAGAATGAGCAGTTCTTC. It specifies CASSLVLAQNEQFF.

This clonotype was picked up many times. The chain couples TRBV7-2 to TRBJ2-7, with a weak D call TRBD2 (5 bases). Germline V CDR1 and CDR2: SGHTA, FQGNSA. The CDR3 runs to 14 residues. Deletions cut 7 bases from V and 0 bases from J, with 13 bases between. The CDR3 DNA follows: TGTGCCAGCACCCCCGGACTGATCTCCTACGAGCAGTACTTC. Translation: CASTPGLISYEQYF.

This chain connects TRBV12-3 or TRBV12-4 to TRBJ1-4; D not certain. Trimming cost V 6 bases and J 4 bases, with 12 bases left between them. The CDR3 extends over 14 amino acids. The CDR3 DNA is TGTGCCAGCAGCTCGGACGGCTTTAATGAAAAACTGTTTTTT. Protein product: CASSSDGFNEKLFF.

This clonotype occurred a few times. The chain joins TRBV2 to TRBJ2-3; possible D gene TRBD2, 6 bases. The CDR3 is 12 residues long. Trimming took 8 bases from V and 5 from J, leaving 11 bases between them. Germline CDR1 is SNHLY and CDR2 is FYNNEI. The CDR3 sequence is CASVTEGDTQYF. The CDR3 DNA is TGTGCCAGCGTGACGGAGGGAGATACGCAGTATTTT.

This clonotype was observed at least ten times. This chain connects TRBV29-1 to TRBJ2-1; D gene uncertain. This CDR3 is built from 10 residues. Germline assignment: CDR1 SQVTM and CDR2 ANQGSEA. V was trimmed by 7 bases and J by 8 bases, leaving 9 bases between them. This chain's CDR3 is CSADQDEQFF. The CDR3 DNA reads TGCAGCGCCGATCAGGATGAGCAGTTCTTC.

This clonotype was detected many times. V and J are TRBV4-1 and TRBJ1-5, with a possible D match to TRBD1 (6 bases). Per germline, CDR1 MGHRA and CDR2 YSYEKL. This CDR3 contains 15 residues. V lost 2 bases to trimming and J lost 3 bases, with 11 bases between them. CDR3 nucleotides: TGCGCCAGCAGCCAATGGACAGTGACCAATCAGCCCCAGCATTTT. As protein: CASSQWTVTNQPQHF.

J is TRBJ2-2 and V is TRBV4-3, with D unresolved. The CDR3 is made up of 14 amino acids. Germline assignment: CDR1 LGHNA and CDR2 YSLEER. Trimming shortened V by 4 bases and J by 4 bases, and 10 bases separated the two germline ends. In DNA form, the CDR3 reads TGCGCCAGCAGCCTAGACGCGCTCACCGGGGAGCTGTTTTTT. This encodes CASSLDALTGELFF.

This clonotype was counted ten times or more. This CDR3 is CAIRGGLASYDEQFF. The CDR3 DNA reads as TGTGCCATCAGAGGCGGCCTAGCGTCGTACGATGAGCAGTTCTTC. This chain connects TRBV10-3 to TRBJ2-1; perhaps TRBD2 as D (6 bases). This CDR3 region has 15 residues. The germline gives CDR1 ENHRY, CDR2 SYGVKD. V was clipped by 6 bases and J by 8 bases, with 20 bases between them.

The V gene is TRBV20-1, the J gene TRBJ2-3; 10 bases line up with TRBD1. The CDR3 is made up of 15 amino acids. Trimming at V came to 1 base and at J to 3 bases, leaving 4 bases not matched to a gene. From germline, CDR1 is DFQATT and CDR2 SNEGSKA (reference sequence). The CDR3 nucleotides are TGCAGTGCTAGAGGAGGGGGACAGGGGACAGATACGCAGTATTTT. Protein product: CSARGGGQGTDTQYF.

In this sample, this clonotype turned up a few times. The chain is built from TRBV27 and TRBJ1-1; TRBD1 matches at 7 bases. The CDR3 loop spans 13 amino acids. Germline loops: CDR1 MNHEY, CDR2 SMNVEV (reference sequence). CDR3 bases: TGTATTTCAATGGGGACAGTGAACACTGAAGCTTTCTTT. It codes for CISMGTVNTEAFF.

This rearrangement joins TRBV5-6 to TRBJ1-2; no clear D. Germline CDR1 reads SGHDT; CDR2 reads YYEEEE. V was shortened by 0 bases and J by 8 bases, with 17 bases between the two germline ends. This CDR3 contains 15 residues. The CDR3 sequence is CASSLVTGALVGYTF. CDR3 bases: TGTGCCAGCAGCTTGGTAACCGGCGCCCTTGTAGGCTACACCTTC.

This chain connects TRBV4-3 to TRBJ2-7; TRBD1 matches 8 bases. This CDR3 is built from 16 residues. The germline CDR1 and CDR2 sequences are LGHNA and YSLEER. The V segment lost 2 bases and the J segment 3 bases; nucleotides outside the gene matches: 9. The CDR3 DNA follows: TGCGCCAGCAGCCAACATCGGGGGACAGGAATCTACGAGCAGTACTTC. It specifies CASSQHRGTGIYEQYF.

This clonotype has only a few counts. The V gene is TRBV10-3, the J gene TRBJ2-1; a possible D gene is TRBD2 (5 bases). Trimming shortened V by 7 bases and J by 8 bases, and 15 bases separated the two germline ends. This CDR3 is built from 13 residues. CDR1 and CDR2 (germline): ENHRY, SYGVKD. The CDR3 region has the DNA TGTGCCATCAAGCCCCGGGGAAGCGATGAGCAGTTCTTC. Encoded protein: CAIKPRGSDEQFF.

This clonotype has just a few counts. Here the CDR3 DNA reads TGCAGTGCTAGGGCTCAGGCGAACACTGAAGCTTTCTTT. This translates into CSARAQANTEAFF. The chain is built from TRBV20-1 and TRBJ1-1, with unresolved D. The length of the CDR3 is 13 residues. Germline CDR1 reads DFQATT; CDR2 reads SNEGSKA (reference sequence). The V end was cut by 3 bases, the J end by 1 base, with 9 bases between.

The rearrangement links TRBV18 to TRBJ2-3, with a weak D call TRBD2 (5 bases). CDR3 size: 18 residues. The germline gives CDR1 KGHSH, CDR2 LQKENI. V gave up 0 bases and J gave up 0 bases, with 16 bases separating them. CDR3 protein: CASSPPSTERTSTDTQYF. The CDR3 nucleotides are TGTGCCAGCTCACCACCCTCGACGGAGAGGACTAGCACAGATACGCAGTATTTT.

The CDR3 DNA reads TGCAGTGCTAGAGATCTTGGGGGCGCGGCTGAAGCTTTCTTT. Its translation: CSARDLGGAAEAFF. V usage is TRBV20-1 and J usage is TRBJ1-1, with D possibly TRBD1 on 6 matching bases. The length of the CDR3 is 14 residues. Germline V gene data show CDR1 as DFQATT and CDR2 as SNEGSKA (reference sequence). V lost 0 bases and J 6 bases, leaving 14 bases between the germline ends.